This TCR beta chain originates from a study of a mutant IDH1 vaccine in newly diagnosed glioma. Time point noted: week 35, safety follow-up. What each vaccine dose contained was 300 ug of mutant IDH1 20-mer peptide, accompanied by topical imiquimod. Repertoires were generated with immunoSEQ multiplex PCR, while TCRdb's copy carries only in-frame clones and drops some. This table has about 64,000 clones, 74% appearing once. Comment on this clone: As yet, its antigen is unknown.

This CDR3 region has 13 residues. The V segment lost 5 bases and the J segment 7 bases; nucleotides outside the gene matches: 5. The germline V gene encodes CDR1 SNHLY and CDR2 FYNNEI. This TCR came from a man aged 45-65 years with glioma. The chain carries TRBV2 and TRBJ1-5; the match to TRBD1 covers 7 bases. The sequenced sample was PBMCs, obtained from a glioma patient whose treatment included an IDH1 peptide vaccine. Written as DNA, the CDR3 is TGTGCCAGCAGTTCAGGGGGGGTCCAGCCCCAGCATTTT. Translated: CASSSGGVQPQHF.